The present TCR beta chain was sequenced within a study of T cells after posttransplantation cyclophosphamide. In this sample, this clone turned up many times. The antigen remains undetermined. Sequencing used immunoSEQ multiplex PCR; TCRdb keeps in-frame clones, though not all of them. Reported are about 36,000 clones, none seen only once; the ten largest carry about 1.2%. Overall study results and limits: Recipient CMV seropositivity and CMV reactivation strongly tracked TRB clonality. Later blood repertoires were often dominated by clones from the donor CD8+ memory compartment. Blood and skin or GI T cell repertoires showed limited TRB overlap.

The related graft donor's blood sample was taken on the day of bone marrow donation. The sequence derives from a girl between 10 and 17 years old in good health, CMV-negative, and a related stem cell transplant donor. Material: PBMCs.

The CDR3 sequence is CASSLAGNRGDEQYF. CDR3 coding DNA: TGTGCCAGCAGCTTAGCTGGAAACAGGGGCGACGAGCAGTACTTC. The genes are TRBV11-2 and TRBJ2-7, with TRBD1 identical over 7 bases. The germline V gene has CDR1 SGHAT and CDR2 FQNNGV. The ends lost 1 base at V and 5 bases at J; junction bases unmatched: 8. This CDR3 is 15 amino acids long.